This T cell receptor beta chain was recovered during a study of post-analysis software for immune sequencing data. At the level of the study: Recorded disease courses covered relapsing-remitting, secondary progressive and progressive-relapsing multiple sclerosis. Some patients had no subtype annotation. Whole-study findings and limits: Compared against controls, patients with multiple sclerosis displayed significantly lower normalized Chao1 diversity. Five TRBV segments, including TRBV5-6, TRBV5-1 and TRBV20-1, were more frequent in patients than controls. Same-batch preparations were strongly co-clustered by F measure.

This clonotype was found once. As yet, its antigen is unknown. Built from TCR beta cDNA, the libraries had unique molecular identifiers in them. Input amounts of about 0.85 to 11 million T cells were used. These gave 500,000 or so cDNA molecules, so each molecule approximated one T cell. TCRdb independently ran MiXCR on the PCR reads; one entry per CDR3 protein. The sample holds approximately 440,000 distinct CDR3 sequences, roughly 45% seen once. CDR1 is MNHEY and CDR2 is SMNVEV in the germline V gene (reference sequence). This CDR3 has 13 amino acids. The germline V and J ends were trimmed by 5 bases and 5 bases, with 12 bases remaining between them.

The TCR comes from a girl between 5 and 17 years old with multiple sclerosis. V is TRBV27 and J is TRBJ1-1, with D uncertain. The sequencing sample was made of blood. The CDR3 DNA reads TGTGCCAGCAGTCCGACGGGTCGAACTGAAGCTTTCTTT. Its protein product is CASSPTGRTEAFF.